One sample yielded the 21 T cell receptor beta chains listed below, sequenced in a study of blood T cell repertoires in COVID-19. Profiling relied on immunoSEQ multiplex PCR, and the TCRdb table lists in-frame clones only, not all of them. The sample shows approximately 300,000 clones, more than 80% of them seen only once. The specimen sequenced was peripheral blood. The receptors were gathered from a woman in her twenties or thirties with COVID-19, enrolled during active disease.

This clone appeared once. V is TRBV28 and J is TRBJ1-6, with D tentatively TRBD1 (5 bases). Germline CDR1 MDHEN, CDR2 SYDVKM. The CDR3 is 16 residues long. Trimming removed 5 bases at V and 7 bases at J, with 18 bases between. Here the CDR3 reads CASSIHLGGGNSPLHF. For the CDR3, the DNA is TGTGCCAGCAGTATCCACCTCGGGGGGGGGAATTCACCCCTCCACTTT. The full variable domain, in which reference TRBV28 and TRBJ1-6 provide the parts outside the CDR3, is DVKVTQSSRYLVKRTGEKVFLECVQDMDHENMFWYRQDPGLGLRLIYFSYDVKMKEKGDIPEGYSVSREKKERFSLILESASTNQTSMYLCASSIHLGGGNSPLHFGNGTRLTVT.

The DNA of the CDR3 is TGTGCCACCAGTGATTTGAGGGGGCAGCCCCAGCATTTT. This codes for CATSDLRGQPQHF. The rearrangement uses TRBV24-1 and TRBJ1-5, with D possibly being TRBD1 (6 bases). This CDR3 region has 13 residues. Trimming took off 0 bases at V and 7 bases at J, with 6 bases between the two ends. The germline V gene encodes CDR1 KGHDR and CDR2 SFDVKD.

CDR3: CASSILTGTKNIQYF. The CDR3 bases are TGTGCCAGCAGCATCCTCACAGGGACCAAAAACATTCAGTACTTC. This rearrangement joins TRBV7-9 to TRBJ2-4, with D possibly TRBD1 on 6 matching bases. V shed 5 bases and J shed 2 bases, with 13 bases lying between them. CDR3 length: 15 amino acids. Germline lookup yields CDR1 SEHNR and CDR2 FQNEAQ (reference sequence).

Only a few counts were recorded for this clone. The rearrangement uses TRBV4-2 and TRBJ1-5; 10 bases are a match to TRBD1. V lost 0 bases to trimming and J lost 5 bases; unmatched junction nucleotides: 4. The germline V gene has CDR1 LGHNA and CDR2 YNFKEQ. The CDR3 extends over 16 amino acids. The CDR3 reads CASSQEWDRGHQPQHF. DNA of the CDR3: TGTGCCAGCAGCCAAGAATGGGACAGGGGCCATCAGCCCCAGCATTTT.

The rearrangement links TRBV5-1 to TRBJ1-5; D is perhaps TRBD1 (6 bases). The V end lost 4 bases, the J end lost 4 bases, and 15 bases lay between the germline ends. Per germline, CDR1 SGHRS and CDR2 YFSETQ. This CDR3 is 15 amino acids long. CDR3 in amino acids: CASSPGPTGNQPQHF. CDR3 bases: TGCGCCAGCAGCCCAGGACCTACAGGGAATCAGCCCCAGCATTTT.

V usage is TRBV7-3 and J usage is TRBJ2-5; maybe TRBD2 (6 bases). V lost 3 bases and J 2 bases, leaving 7 bases between the germline ends. The CDR3 loop spans 13 amino acids. Germline CDR1 is SGHTA and CDR2 is FQGTGA. The CDR3 bases are TGTGCCAGCAGCTTGGGACTGCAAGAGACCCAGTACTTC. It is translated as CASSLGLQETQYF.

The sample holds one count of this clone. The rearrangement joins TRBV6-5 to TRBJ2-1, with TRBD1 identical over 8 bases. J was trimmed by 3 bases and V by 5 bases; bases with no gene match: 6. The CDR3 sequence is 15 residues long. The germline V gene encodes CDR1 MNHEY and CDR2 SVGAGI. CDR3 DNA: TGTGCCAGCAGTCCCGGGACAGGATTCTACAATGAGCAGTTCTTC. This sequence encodes CASSPGTGFYNEQFF.

V and J are TRBV9 and TRBJ2-5, with TRBD1 identical over 8 bases. Looked up from germline, CDR1 is SGDLS and CDR2 is YYNGEE. Trimming at V came to 3 bases and at J to 4 bases, leaving 8 bases not matched to a gene. CDR3 length equals 15 residues. The CDR3 loop is CASSDRTGYIETQYF. CDR3 nucleotides: TGTGCCAGCAGCGACCGGACAGGGTACATAGAGACCCAGTACTTC.

This clone was seen only once. The J gene is TRBJ2-3, the V gene TRBV5-6; 14 nucleotides agree with TRBD2. This CDR3 has 14 amino acids. Unmatched junction bases numbered 2, after V lost 7 bases and J lost 4 bases. In germline, CDR1 is SGHDT, CDR2 YYEEEE. The CDR3 DNA follows: TGTGCCAGCGGGACTAGCGGGAGATCAGATACGCAGTATTTT. This translates into CASGTSGRSDTQYF.

This clone was seen a single time. The CDR3 loop is CASSLAGRDYEQYF. CDR3 DNA: TGCGCCAGCAGCTTGGCCGGGAGAGACTACGAGCAGTACTTC. The chain links TRBV5-1 to TRBJ2-7, with D maybe TRBD2 (6 bases). This CDR3 region has 14 residues. Trimming cost V 0 bases and J 3 bases, with 10 bases left between them. Germline V gene sequence: CDR1 SGHRS, CDR2 YFSETQ.

The rearrangement uses TRBV10-2 and TRBJ1-6; D is possibly TRBD1 (5 bases). This CDR3 has 12 residues. The V end lost 6 bases, the J end lost 7 bases, and 7 bases lay between the germline ends. Looked up from germline, CDR1 is WSHSY and CDR2 is SAAADI. CDR3 DNA sequence: TGCGCCAGCAGGACAGCCAATTCACCCCTCCACTTT. Translating it yields CASRTANSPLHF.

The chain uses TRBV25-1 and TRBJ2-7; D may be TRBD1 (5 bases). Germline V gives CDR1 MGHDK, CDR2 SYGVNS. The CDR3 has 14 amino acids. The V and J ends lost 0 bases and 2 bases respectively, with 8 bases between them. The CDR3 loop is CASSEYDSTYEQYF. The CDR3 DNA is TGTGCCAGCAGTGAATACGACAGTACCTACGAGCAGTACTTC.

The chain has TRBV18 and TRBJ2-1, with 8 bases that match TRBD1. The V and J ends lost 3 bases and 4 bases, in that order; junction bases with no gene match: 5. The germline gives CDR1 KGHSH, CDR2 LQKENI. This CDR3 comprises 15 residues. The CDR3, as DNA: TGTGCCAGCTCACCCGACAGGGGCCCATACAATGAGCAGTTCTTC. Encoded protein: CASSPDRGPYNEQFF.

CDR3: CASSPAAVGEQFF. The DNA of the CDR3 is TGTGCCAGCAGCCCTGCCGCGGTGGGTGAGCAGTTCTTC. The chain uses TRBV7-9 and TRBJ2-1; D uncertain. The germline V gene encodes CDR1 SEHNR and CDR2 FQNEAQ (reference sequence). Between the trimmed V and J ends, which lost 5 bases and 9 bases, there was a span of 14 bases. The CDR3 extends over 13 amino acids.

V usage is TRBV19 and J usage is TRBJ1-1; no firm D call. Trimming pared 5 bases from V and 7 bases from J, leaving 14 bases between. This CDR3 spans 13 amino acids. Looked up from germline, CDR1 is LNHDA and CDR2 is SQIVND (reference sequence). The CDR3 loop is CASSPWTAGEAFF. The CDR3 DNA is TGTGCCAGTAGTCCTTGGACGGCGGGTGAAGCTTTCTTT.

The CDR3 is CASSPGDFETQYF. CDR3 DNA sequence: TGTGCCAGCAGCCCCGGGGATTTCGAGACCCAGTACTTC. The genes are TRBV9 and TRBJ2-5, with D maybe TRBD2 (5 bases). Per germline, CDR1 SGDLS and CDR2 YYNGEE. The CDR3 consists of 13 residues. The germline V and J ends were trimmed by 4 bases and 5 bases, with 12 bases remaining between them.

The chain combines TRBV10-3 with TRBJ1-1; TRBD1 matches 8 bases. Germline lookup yields CDR1 ENHRY and CDR2 SYGVKD. Trimming removed 8 bases from V and 0 bases from J; junction bases left unmatched: 5. The CDR3 runs 14 residues. This CDR3 is CAIGQGPMNTEAFF. In DNA form, the CDR3 reads TGTGCCATCGGACAGGGACCCATGAACACTGAAGCTTTCTTT.

The J gene is TRBJ2-7, the V gene TRBV5-6; perhaps TRBD2 as D (7 bases). Germline V gives CDR1 SGHDT, CDR2 YYEEEE. V lost 10 bases, J lost 9 bases, and 35 bases lay in between. The CDR3 has 17 amino acids. The CDR3 DNA is TGTGCCGGGGGGGCAGGACCCGGCTCGGGGGTTTGGGCGGTGCAGTACTTC. Translation: CAGGAGPGSGVWAVQYF.

This chain links TRBV19 with TRBJ2-3; perhaps TRBD2 as D (5 bases). The CDR3 loop spans 14 amino acids. Trimming removed 6 bases at V and 3 bases at J, with 13 bases between. In germline, CDR1 is LNHDA, CDR2 SQIVND (reference sequence). CDR3 sequence reads: CASRRSGRTDTQYF. CDR3 nucleotides: TGTGCCAGTAGAAGGAGCGGAAGGACAGATACGCAGTATTTT. Combining the CDR3 with reference TRBV19 and TRBJ2-3 gives the whole variable domain DGGITQSPKYLFRKEGQNVTLSCEQNLNHDAMYWYRQDPGQGLRLIYYSQIVNDFQKGDIAEGYSVSREKKESFPLTVTSAQKNPTAFYLCASRRSGRTDTQYFGPGTRLTVL.

For this clone: Other nucleotide sequences from this sample produce the same CDR3. The chain combines TRBV7-9 with TRBJ2-5, with D tentatively TRBD1 (5 bases). Trimming stripped 3 bases from V and 2 bases from J, with 7 bases between. CDR1 and CDR2 from the germline V gene are SEHNR and FQNEAQ (reference sequence). This CDR3 comprises 13 residues. The CDR3 DNA reads TGTGCCAGCAGCTTCGACAGTCAAGAGACCCAGTACTTC. Its translation is CASSFDSQETQYF. Full variable domain (remainder filled in from reference TRBV7-9 and TRBJ2-5): DTGVSQNPRHKITKRGQNVTFRCDPISEHNRLYWYRQTLGQGPEFLTYFQNEAQLEKSRLLSDRFSAERPKGSFSTLEIQRTEQGDSAMYLCASSFDSQETQYFGPGTRLLVL.

The chain carries TRBV19 and TRBJ1-2, with 9 bases aligning to TRBD1. This CDR3 is 14 amino acids long. Germline CDR1 LNHDA, CDR2 SQIVND (reference sequence). Trimming cost V 3 bases and J 10 bases; bases outside gene matches: 9. CDR3 residues: CASSIDRGASVYTF. For the CDR3, the DNA is TGTGCCAGTAGTATCGACAGGGGGGCGAGTGTCTACACCTTC.